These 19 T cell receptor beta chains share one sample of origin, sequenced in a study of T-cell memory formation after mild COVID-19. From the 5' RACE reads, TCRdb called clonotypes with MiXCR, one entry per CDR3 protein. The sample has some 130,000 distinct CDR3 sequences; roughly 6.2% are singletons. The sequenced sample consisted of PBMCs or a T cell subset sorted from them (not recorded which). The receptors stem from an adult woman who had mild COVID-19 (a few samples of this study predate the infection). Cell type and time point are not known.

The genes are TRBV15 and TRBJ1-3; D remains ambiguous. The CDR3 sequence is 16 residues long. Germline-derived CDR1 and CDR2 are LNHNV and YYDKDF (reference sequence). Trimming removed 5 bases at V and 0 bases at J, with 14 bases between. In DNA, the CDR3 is TGTGCCACCAGCCCGGGCAGGTTTGACTCTGGAAACACCATATATTTT. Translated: CATSPGRFDSGNTIYF. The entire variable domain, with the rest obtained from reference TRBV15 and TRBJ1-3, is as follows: DAMVIQNPRYQVTQFGKPVTLSCSQTLNHNVMYWYQQKSSQAPKLLFHYYDKDFNNEADTPDNFQSRRPNTSFCFLDIRSPGLGDTAMYLCATSPGRFDSGNTIYFGEGSWLTVV.

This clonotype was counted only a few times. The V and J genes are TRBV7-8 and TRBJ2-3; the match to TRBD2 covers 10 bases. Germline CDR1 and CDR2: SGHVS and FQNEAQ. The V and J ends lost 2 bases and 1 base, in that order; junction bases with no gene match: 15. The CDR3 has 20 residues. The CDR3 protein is CASSLRVGLAGVQRTDTQYF. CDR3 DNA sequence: TGTGCCAGCAGCTTAAGGGTGGGGCTAGCGGGAGTTCAGCGCACAGATACGCAGTATTTT.

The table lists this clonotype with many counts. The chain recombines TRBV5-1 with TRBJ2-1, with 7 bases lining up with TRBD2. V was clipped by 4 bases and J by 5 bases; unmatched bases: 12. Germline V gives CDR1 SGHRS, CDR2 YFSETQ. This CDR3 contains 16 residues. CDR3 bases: TGCGCCAGCAGCCCTATGGTGCTAGCGGATCACAATGAGCAGTTCTTC. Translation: CASSPMVLADHNEQFF.

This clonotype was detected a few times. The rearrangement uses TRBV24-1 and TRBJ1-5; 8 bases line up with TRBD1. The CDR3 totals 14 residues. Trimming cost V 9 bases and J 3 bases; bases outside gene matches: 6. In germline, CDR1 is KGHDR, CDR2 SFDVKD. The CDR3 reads CATQGAGDNQPQHF. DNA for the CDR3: TGTGCCACCCAGGGGGCGGGAGACAATCAGCCCCAGCATTTT.

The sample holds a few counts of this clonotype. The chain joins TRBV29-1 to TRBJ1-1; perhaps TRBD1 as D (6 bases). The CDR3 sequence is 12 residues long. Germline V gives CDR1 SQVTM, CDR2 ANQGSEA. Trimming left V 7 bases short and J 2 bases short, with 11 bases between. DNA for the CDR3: TGCAGCGCCGGACAGATCAACACTGAAGCTTTCTTT. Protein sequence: CSAGQINTEAFF.

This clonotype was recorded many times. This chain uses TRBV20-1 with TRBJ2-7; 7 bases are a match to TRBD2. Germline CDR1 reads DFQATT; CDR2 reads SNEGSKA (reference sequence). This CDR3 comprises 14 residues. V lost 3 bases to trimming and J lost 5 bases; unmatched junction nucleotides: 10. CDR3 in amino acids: CSARGSGKSHEQYF. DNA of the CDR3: TGCAGTGCTAGGGGGAGCGGGAAGTCCCACGAGCAGTACTTC.

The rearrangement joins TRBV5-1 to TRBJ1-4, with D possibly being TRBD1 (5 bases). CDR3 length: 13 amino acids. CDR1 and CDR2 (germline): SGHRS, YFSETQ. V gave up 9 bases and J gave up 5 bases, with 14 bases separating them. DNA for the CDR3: TGCGCCACCGGGACGGGAGGGAATGAAAAACTGTTTTTT. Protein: CATGTGGNEKLFF.

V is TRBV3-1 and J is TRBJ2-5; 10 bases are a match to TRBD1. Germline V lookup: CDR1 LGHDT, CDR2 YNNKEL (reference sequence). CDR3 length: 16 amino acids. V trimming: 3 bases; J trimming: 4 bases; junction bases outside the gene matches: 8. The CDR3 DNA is TGTGCCAGCAGCCAGACGACAGGGGGCCTGGGAGAGACCCAGTACTTC. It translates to CASSQTTGGLGETQYF.

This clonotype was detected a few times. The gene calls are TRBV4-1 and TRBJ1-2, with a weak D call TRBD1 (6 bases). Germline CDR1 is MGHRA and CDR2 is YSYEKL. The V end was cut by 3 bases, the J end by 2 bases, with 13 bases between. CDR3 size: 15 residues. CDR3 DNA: TGCGCCAGCAGCCAGACCCGGACAGAGAACTATGGCTACACCTTC. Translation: CASSQTRTENYGYTF.

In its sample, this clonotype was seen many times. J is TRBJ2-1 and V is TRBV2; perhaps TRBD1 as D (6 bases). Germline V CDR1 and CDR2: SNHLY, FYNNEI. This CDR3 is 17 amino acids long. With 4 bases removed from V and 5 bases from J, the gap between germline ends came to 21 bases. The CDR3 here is CASSARSRTVIHNEQFF. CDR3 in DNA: TGTGCCAGCAGTGCTCGAAGCCGGACAGTGATTCACAATGAGCAGTTCTTC.

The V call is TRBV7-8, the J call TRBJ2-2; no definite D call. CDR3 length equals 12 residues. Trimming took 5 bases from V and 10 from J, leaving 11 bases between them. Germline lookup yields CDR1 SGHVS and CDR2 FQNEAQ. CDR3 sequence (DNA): TGTGCCAGCAGCCCCGACCGTGTGGAGCTGTTTTTT. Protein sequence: CASSPDRVELFF. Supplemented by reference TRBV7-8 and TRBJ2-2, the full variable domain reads GAGVSQSPRYKVAKRGQDVALRCDPISGHVSLFWYQQALGQGPEFLTYFQNEAQLDKSGLPSDRFFAERPEGSVSTLKIQRTQQEDSAVYLCASSPDRVELFFGEGSRLTVL.

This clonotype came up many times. The CDR3 bases are TGCAGCGGGGGACAGGACTATGGCTACACCTTC. Translation gives CSGGQDYGYTF. The chain employs TRBV29-1 and TRBJ1-2, with 8 bases matching TRBD1. The CDR3 has 11 amino acids. J lost 3 bases, V lost 7 bases, and 1 base had no gene match. Germline CDR1 reads SQVTM; CDR2 reads ANQGSEA.

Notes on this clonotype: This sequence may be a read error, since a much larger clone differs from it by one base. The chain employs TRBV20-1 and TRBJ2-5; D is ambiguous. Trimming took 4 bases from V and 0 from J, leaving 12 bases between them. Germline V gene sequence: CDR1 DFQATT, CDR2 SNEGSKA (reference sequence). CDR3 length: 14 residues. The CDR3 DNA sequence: TGCAGTGCTATCACCCTTGGGTACCAAGAGACCCAGTACTTC. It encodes CSAITLGYQETQYF.

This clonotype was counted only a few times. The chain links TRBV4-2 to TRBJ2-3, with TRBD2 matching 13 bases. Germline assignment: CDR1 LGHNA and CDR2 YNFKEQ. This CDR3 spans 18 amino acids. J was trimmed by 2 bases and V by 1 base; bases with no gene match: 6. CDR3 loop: CASSQVGTSGTSTDTQYF. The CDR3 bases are TGTGCCAGCAGCCAAGTGGGGACTAGCGGGACGTCCACAGATACGCAGTATTTT.

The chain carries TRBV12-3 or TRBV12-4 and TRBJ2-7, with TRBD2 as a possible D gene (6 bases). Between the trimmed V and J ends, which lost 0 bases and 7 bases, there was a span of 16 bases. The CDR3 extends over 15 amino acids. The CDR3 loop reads CASSLAWAGTGEQYF. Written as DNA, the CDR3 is TGTGCCAGCAGTTTAGCGTGGGCGGGGACGGGAGAGCAGTACTTC.

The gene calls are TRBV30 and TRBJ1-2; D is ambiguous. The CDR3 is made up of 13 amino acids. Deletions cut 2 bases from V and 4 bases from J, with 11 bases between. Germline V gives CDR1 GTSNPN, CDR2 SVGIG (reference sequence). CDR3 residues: CAWSSIHSYGYTF. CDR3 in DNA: TGTGCCTGGAGTTCCATACATAGCTATGGCTACACCTTC.

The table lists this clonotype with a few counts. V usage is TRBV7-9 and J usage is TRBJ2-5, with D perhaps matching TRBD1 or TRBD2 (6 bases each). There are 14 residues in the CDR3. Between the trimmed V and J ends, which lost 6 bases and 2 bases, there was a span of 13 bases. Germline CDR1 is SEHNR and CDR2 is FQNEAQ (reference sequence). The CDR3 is CASRFAGTQETQYF. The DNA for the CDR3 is TGTGCCAGCAGGTTCGCGGGGACACAAGAGACCCAGTACTTC.

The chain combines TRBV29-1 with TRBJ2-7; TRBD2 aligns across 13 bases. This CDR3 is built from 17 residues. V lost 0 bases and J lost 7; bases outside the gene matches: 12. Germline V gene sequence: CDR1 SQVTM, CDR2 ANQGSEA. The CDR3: CSVEDSGLAGTAREQYF. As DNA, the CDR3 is TGCAGCGTTGAAGATTCGGGACTAGCGGGAACGGCGCGGGAGCAGTACTTC.

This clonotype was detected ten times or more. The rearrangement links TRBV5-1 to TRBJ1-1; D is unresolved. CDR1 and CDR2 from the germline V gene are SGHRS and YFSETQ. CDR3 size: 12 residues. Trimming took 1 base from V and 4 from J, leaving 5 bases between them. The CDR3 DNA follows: TGCGCCAGCAGCTTGAAAGGCACTGAAGCTTTCTTT. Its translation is CASSLKGTEAFF.